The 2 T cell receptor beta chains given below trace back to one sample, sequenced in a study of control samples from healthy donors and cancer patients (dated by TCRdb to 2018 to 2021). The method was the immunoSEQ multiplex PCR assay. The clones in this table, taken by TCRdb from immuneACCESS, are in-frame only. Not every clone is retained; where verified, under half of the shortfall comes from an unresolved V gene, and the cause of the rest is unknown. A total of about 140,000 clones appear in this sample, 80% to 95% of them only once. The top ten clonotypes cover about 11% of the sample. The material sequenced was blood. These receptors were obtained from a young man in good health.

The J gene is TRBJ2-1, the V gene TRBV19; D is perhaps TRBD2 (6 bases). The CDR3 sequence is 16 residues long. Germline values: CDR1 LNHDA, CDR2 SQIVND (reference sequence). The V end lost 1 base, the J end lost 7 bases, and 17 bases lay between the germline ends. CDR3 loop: CASSIVGGVSLNEQFF. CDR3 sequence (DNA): TGTGCCAGTAGTATAGTGGGCGGGGTGTCGTTAAATGAGCAGTTCTTC. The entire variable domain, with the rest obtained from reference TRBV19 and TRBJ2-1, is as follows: DGGITQSPKYLFRKEGQNVTLSCEQNLNHDAMYWYRQDPGQGLRLIYYSQIVNDFQKGDIAEGYSVSREKKESFPLTVTSAQKNPTAFYLCASSIVGGVSLNEQFFGPGTRLTVL.

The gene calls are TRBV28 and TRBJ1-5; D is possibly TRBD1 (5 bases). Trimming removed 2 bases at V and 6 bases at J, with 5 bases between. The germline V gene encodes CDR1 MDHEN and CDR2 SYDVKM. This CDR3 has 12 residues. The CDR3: CASSLQGQPQHF. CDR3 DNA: TGTGCCAGCAGTTTACAGGGTCAGCCCCAGCATTTT.